This T cell receptor (beta chain) is drawn from a study of breast tumors, draining lymph nodes, adjacent tissues. Regarding the study as a whole: Tumor and nontumor repertoires were significantly more similar in luminal-like than in basal-like breast cancer. Tumors had less TCR diversity than lymph nodes, more than nontumor tissue. That most tumor T cells come from lymph nodes remained unproven.

The lymph nodes were axillary draining lymph nodes from breast cancer patients. The CDR3 sequence is 12 residues long. The V gene's germline CDR1 is LGHDT and CDR2 YNNKEL (reference sequence). Trimming removed 1 base from V and 5 bases from J, with 3 bases in between. In TCRdb, the multiplex PCR reads were re-called with MiXCR into one record per CDR3 protein. The sample has some 130,000 distinct CDR3 sequences, around 20% seen once. This clonotype has a count of ten or more. Its antigen is currently unknown. V gene TRBV3-1 combines with J gene TRBJ1-5; no firm D call. The sequenced material came from axillary lymph node tissue. This TCR derives from a female donor with breast cancer. Some clones in this sample may be carry-over from other donors' samples. CDR3 sequence (DNA): TGTGCCAGCAGCCAAGGCGATCAGCCCCAGCATTTT. It is translated as CASSQGDQPQHF.